One sample yielded the 14 T cell receptor beta chains listed below, sequenced in a study of cytomegalovirus exposure and HLA in healthy donors. PCR was performed using 60 Vbeta and 13 Jbeta primers. The data were produced by immunoSEQ multiplex PCR, yet TCRdb's version contains in-frame clones alone and is incomplete. The table shows about 100,000 clones, with 55% to 65% occurring only once. What was sequenced was PBMCs. These receptors were taken from a man aged 30 to 39 in good health and CMV-seropositive.

This chain links TRBV2 with TRBJ2-3, with 8 nucleotides matching TRBD2. Germline V gene lookup returns CDR1 SNHLY and CDR2 FYNNEI. The length of the CDR3 is 15 residues. V dropped 4 bases and J dropped 4; count of bases not matched to a gene: 7. DNA of the CDR3: TGTGCCAGCAGTGTAACGGGGGGGCTTGCAGATACGCAGTATTTT. The encoded protein is CASSVTGGLADTQYF.

The chain carries TRBV18 and TRBJ2-2, with TRBD1 identical over 12 bases. Germline CDR1 is KGHSH and CDR2 is LQKENI. The V gene end was trimmed by 6 bases and the J gene end by 4 bases; junction bases not matched to a gene: 3. The CDR3 runs to 15 residues. CDR3 sequence: CASSGQGAGTGELFF. DNA for the CDR3: TGTGCCAGCTCGGGACAGGGGGCCGGCACCGGGGAGCTGTTTTTT.

The chain joins TRBV5-1 to TRBJ1-1; D perhaps matches TRBD1 (5 bases). The CDR3 has 15 amino acids. V shed 2 bases and J shed 5 bases, with 16 bases lying between them. The germline V gene encodes CDR1 SGHRS and CDR2 YFSETQ. CDR3 nucleotides: TGCGCCAGCAGCTTCATAGGGGCCCGGGGGACTGAAGCTTTCTTT. This encodes CASSFIGARGTEAFF.

V is TRBV6-1 and J is TRBJ1-4; possibly TRBD1 for D (6 bases). CDR1 is MNHNS and CDR2 is SASEGT in the germline V gene. With 7 bases removed from V and 7 bases from J, the gap between germline ends came to 13 bases. The CDR3 is 13 residues long. CDR3 nucleotide sequence: TGTGCCAGCAAACTGGGACACCCTGAAAAACTGTTTTTT. Encoded protein: CASKLGHPEKLFF.

This clone appeared a single time. The CDR3 loop is CASSPRTSGGPGETQYF. CDR3 bases: TGTGCCAGCAGCCCAAGGACTAGCGGGGGGCCGGGAGAGACCCAGTACTTC. This chain uses TRBV5-4 with TRBJ2-5; the match to TRBD2 covers 14 bases. With V trimmed by 4 bases and J by 4 bases, 9 bases remained unmatched. This CDR3 spans 17 amino acids. Germline V gene data show CDR1 as SGHNT and CDR2 as YYREEE (reference sequence).

This rearrangement joins TRBV11-2 to TRBJ1-2; a possible D gene is TRBD1 (5 bases). Germline CDR1 and CDR2: SGHAT and FQNNGV. Between the trimmed V and J ends, which lost 4 bases and 5 bases, there was a span of 20 bases. CDR3 length equals 16 residues. The DNA for the CDR3 is TGTGCCAGCAGCTCCTCGGTAGCCTCGGGGGGGTATGGCTACACCTTC. Translating it yields CASSSSVASGGYGYTF.

This clone showed up just once. This sequence joins TRBV5-4 and TRBJ1-2, with TRBD1 identical over 7 bases. Germline trimming cut 1 base from V and 0 bases from J; bases unmatched to any gene: 3. Per the germline V gene, CDR1 is SGHNT and CDR2 is YYREEE (reference sequence). CDR3 length: 15 residues. The CDR3 region is CASSLRQGPNYGYTF. CDR3 nucleotide sequence: TGTGCCAGCAGCTTGAGACAGGGCCCTAACTATGGCTACACCTTC. Using reference TRBV5-4 and TRBJ1-2 for the parts outside the CDR3, the full variable domain is ETGVTQSPTHLIKTRGQQVTLRCSSQSGHNTVSWYQQALGQGPQFIFQYYREEENGRGNFPPRFSGLQFPNYSSELNVNALELDDSALYLCASSLRQGPNYGYTFGSGTRLTVV.

V is TRBV19 and J is TRBJ1-1, with 9 bases fitting TRBD1. The V and J ends lost 8 bases and 4 bases, in that order; junction bases with no gene match: 8. CDR1 is LNHDA, CDR2 SQIVND, per germline (reference sequence). The CDR3 loop spans 14 amino acids. The CDR3 sequence: CASALQGAGTEAFF. The CDR3 nucleotides read TGTGCCAGTGCCCTACAGGGGGCTGGCACTGAAGCTTTCTTT.

A few counts support this clone. V gene TRBV5-4 combines with J gene TRBJ1-6; D may be TRBD1 (6 bases). V was pared by 2 bases and J by 7 bases, with 10 bases between. The CDR3 totals 14 residues. CDR1 SGHNT and CDR2 YYREEE come from the germline V gene (reference sequence). CDR3 sequence (DNA): TGTGCCAGCAGCTTAAGGACAGAAAATTCACCCCTCCACTTT. Translating it yields CASSLRTENSPLHF. Supplemented by reference TRBV5-4 and TRBJ1-6, the full variable domain reads ETGVTQSPTHLIKTRGQQVTLRCSSQSGHNTVSWYQQALGQGPQFIFQYYREEENGRGNFPPRFSGLQFPNYSSELNVNALELDDSALYLCASSLRTENSPLHFGNGTRLTVT.

This chain joins TRBV18 and TRBJ2-2; no definite D call. V gave up 6 bases and J gave up 2 bases, with 10 bases separating them. Germline V gene lookup returns CDR1 KGHSH and CDR2 LQKENI. This CDR3 region has 14 residues. DNA for the CDR3: TGTGCCAGCTCTCTTCAGGAAAACACCGGGGAGCTGTTTTTT. It is translated as CASSLQENTGELFF.

The genes are TRBV2 and TRBJ2-5; D remains unclear. The J call may be in error: the DNA end matches TRBJ2-7 better. This CDR3 is built from 10 residues. Germline lookup yields CDR1 SNHLY and CDR2 FYNNEI. CDR3 DNA: TGTGCCAGCCGTACCTACGAGCAGTACTTC. Amino acid sequence: CASRTYEQYF.

This chain connects TRBV2 to TRBJ2-1; no reliable D call. V lost 2 bases, J lost 4 bases, and 12 bases lay in between. Germline V gene lookup returns CDR1 SNHLY and CDR2 FYNNEI. The CDR3 extends over 15 amino acids. The CDR3 DNA is TGTGCCAGCAGTGAACGGCAGGTAGGATACAATGAGCAGTTCTTC. Encoded protein: CASSERQVGYNEQFF.

The sample holds one count of this clone. V usage is TRBV2 and J usage is TRBJ1-2; 9 nucleotides agree with TRBD1. The V and J ends lost 1 base and 8 bases, in that order; junction bases with no gene match: 2. This CDR3 region has 13 residues. Looked up from germline, CDR1 is SNHLY and CDR2 is FYNNEI. As DNA, the CDR3 is TGTGCCAGCAGTGAAGGGACAGGGGACGGCTACACCTTC. Translation: CASSEGTGDGYTF.

A few counts support this clone. The rearrangement links TRBV28 to TRBJ2-3; TRBD2 matches 8 bases. Trimming at V came to 7 bases and at J to 1 base, leaving 13 bases not matched to a gene. There are 17 residues in the CDR3. Germline CDR1 and CDR2: MDHEN and SYDVKM. The CDR3 coding sequence is TGTGCCAGCAATTCAGCCCCCGGGAGGGAACGCACAGATACGCAGTATTTT. Its translation is CASNSAPGRERTDTQYF.